This T cell receptor (beta chain) was sequenced during a study of neurological immune-mediated disorders. Study-wide findings and caveats: HTLV-1-associated myelopathy had the most TCR clonal expansion, and multiple sclerosis had the least, less than healthy controls.

Time point described: longitudinal time-point 3. Sequencing runs each generated in excess of 160 million TCR-beta sequences derived from 15-18 subjects. Each CDR3 protein is one row after TCRdb ran MiXCR on the 5' RACE reads. The sample includes 40,000 or so distinct CDR3 sequences, less than 15% of them seen just once. This clonotype was counted between two and nine times. The antigen remains undetermined. The CDR3 has 13 amino acids. V was shortened by 1 base and J by 4 bases, with 7 bases between the two germline ends. CDR1 and CDR2 from the germline V gene are KGHSH and LQKENI. The TCR was taken from a man between 25 and 39 years old in good health. Sequencing used PBMCs. The chain joins TRBV18 to TRBJ1-1; D is uncertain. CDR3 protein: CASSPLDTTEAFF. CDR3 bases: TGTGCCAGCTCACCACTAGATACCACTGAAGCTTTCTTT.